What follows are 16 T cell receptor beta chains derived from one specimen sequenced in a study of PD-L1 blockade in urothelial cancer (dated by TCRdb to 2016 to 2017). What the time point label conveys for this sample: peripheral blood 6 weeks after treatment start. Library generation was performed with the immunoSEQ multiplex PCR assay. TCRdb holds this immuneACCESS table with in-frame rearrangements only. Some clones are missing; in checked studies, unresolved V genes explain under half, and the rest has no known cause. Counted in this sample were around 62,000 clones; about 90% of them appeared once. The ten largest clones represent around 10% of the sample. The sample consisted of PBMCs, taken around atezolizumab (anti-PD-L1) treatment. These receptors all come from a man in his fifties or sixties with urothelial cancer.

The chain recombines TRBV18 with TRBJ2-6; 7 positions match TRBD1. Germline V gives CDR1 KGHSH, CDR2 LQKENI. V lost 3 bases and J lost 1; bases outside the gene matches: 9. The CDR3 runs to 18 residues. The CDR3 region is CASSPIGTEGSGANVLTF. CDR3 DNA: TGTGCCAGCTCACCGATTGGGACAGAAGGATCTGGGGCCAACGTCCTGACTTTC.

The V and J genes are TRBV29-1 and TRBJ1-2, with D possibly matching TRBD1 (6 bases). With 5 bases removed from V and 4 bases from J, the gap between germline ends came to 14 bases. The CDR3 runs to 13 residues. Germline CDR1 and CDR2: SQVTM and ANQGSEA. CDR3 sequence (DNA): TGCAGCGTTAATCCCGGACAGATCTATGGCTACACCTTC. Translated, it gives CSVNPGQIYGYTF. Combining the CDR3 with reference TRBV29-1 and TRBJ1-2 gives the whole variable domain SAVISQKPSRDICQRGTSLTIQCQVDSQVTMMFWYRQQPGQSLTLIATANQGSEATYESGFVIDKFPISRPNLTFSTLTVSNMSPEDSSIYLCSVNPGQIYGYTFGSGTRLTVV.

The V gene is TRBV5-1, the J gene TRBJ1-1; D gene unclear. Germline V CDR1 and CDR2: SGHRS, YFSETQ. Deletions cut 1 base from V and 1 base from J, with 8 bases between. The CDR3 consists of 14 residues. As DNA, the CDR3 is TGCGCCAGCAGCTTGTACGGGGAGAACACTGAAGCTTTCTTT. Encoded protein: CASSLYGENTEAFF.

The rearrangement joins TRBV27 to TRBJ2-5; a possible D gene is TRBD1 (5 bases). Germline V gene data show CDR1 as MNHEY and CDR2 as SMNVEV (reference sequence). This CDR3 has 15 amino acids. With 2 bases removed from V and 2 bases from J, the gap between germline ends came to 12 bases. The CDR3 sequence is CASSLRVRDQETQYF. The DNA of the CDR3 is TGTGCCAGCAGTTTACGAGTCAGGGATCAAGAGACCCAGTACTTC.

V gene TRBV6-1 combines with J gene TRBJ2-7; D is unresolved. CDR3 length: 15 amino acids. The germline V and J ends were trimmed by 6 bases and 0 bases, with 15 bases remaining between them. Germline CDR1 and CDR2: MNHNS and SASEGT. DNA of the CDR3: TGTGCCAGCAGCGCAAACCGGGTACCCTCCTACGAGCAGTACTTC. Its translation is CASSANRVPSYEQYF.

This rearrangement joins TRBV6-5 to TRBJ1-5; 9 positions match TRBD1. V shed 8 bases and J 3 bases; nucleotides not matched to a gene: 8. In germline, CDR1 is MNHEY, CDR2 SVGAGI. CDR3 length: 15 residues. CDR3 protein: CASGPGTGPNQPQHF. As DNA, the CDR3 is TGTGCCAGCGGACCCGGGACAGGGCCCAATCAGCCCCAGCATTTT.

This clone has just one count. The chain's CDR3 is CASSFQGGSGANVLTF. As DNA, the CDR3 is TGTGCCAGCAGCTTTCAGGGAGGCTCTGGGGCCAACGTCCTGACTTTC. The chain links TRBV7-3 to TRBJ2-6, with D maybe TRBD2 (6 bases). V lost 3 bases and J lost 0, with 9 bases in between. This CDR3 region has 16 residues. Germline CDR1 is SGHTA and CDR2 is FQGTGA.

This chain uses TRBV5-4 with TRBJ2-3, with D tentatively TRBD1 (6 bases). With 1 base removed from V and 2 bases from J, the gap between germline ends came to 14 bases. The CDR3 loop spans 16 amino acids. Germline assignment: CDR1 SGHNT and CDR2 YYREEE (reference sequence). The CDR3 loop is CASSLNTGLTTDTQYF. CDR3 nucleotides: TGTGCCAGCAGCTTGAATACAGGGTTGACCACAGATACGCAGTATTTT.

This chain links TRBV11-2 with TRBJ1-3; TRBD1 agrees at 8 bases. Germline V gene lookup returns CDR1 SGHAT and CDR2 FQNNGV. V lost 1 base to trimming and J lost 7 bases; unmatched junction nucleotides: 3. The CDR3 totals 14 residues. The CDR3 reads CASSLGQGINTIYF. In DNA form, the CDR3 reads TGTGCCAGCAGCTTAGGACAGGGGATCAACACCATATATTTT.

This rearrangement joins TRBV6-1 to TRBJ2-5; D is ambiguous. CDR1 is MNHNS, CDR2 SASEGT, per germline. Between the trimmed V and J ends, which lost 2 bases and 3 bases, there was a span of 16 bases. The CDR3 consists of 16 residues. As DNA, the CDR3 is TGTGCCAGCAGTGAATATTTTGTCGCAGGAAAAGAGACCCAGTACTTC. Translation gives CASSEYFVAGKETQYF.

The chain uses TRBV7-3 and TRBJ2-2, with 11 bases identical to TRBD1. This CDR3 spans 16 amino acids. V dropped 1 base and J dropped 4; count of bases not matched to a gene: 2. Germline CDR1 SGHTA, CDR2 FQGTGA. CDR3 bases: TGTGCCAGCAGCTTAAGGACAGGGGGCATCACCGGGGAGCTGTTTTTT. Translated, it gives CASSLRTGGITGELFF.

This clone has just one count. The genes are TRBV9 and TRBJ2-7; perhaps TRBD2 as D (7 bases). The ends were cut back, 4 bases at V and 3 bases at J, with 14 bases in the middle. CDR1 and CDR2 (germline): SGDLS, YYNGEE. CDR3 size: 14 residues. The CDR3 DNA is TGTGCCAGCAGCCTAAGGGGGGGAGACTACGAGCAGTACTTC. Encoded protein: CASSLRGGDYEQYF.

The genes are TRBV5-1 and TRBJ1-6; 11 bases are shared with TRBD1. The CDR3 loop spans 18 amino acids. Germline CDR1 reads SGHRS; CDR2 reads YFSETQ. V gave up 3 bases and J gave up 7 bases; unmatched junction bases: 12. The CDR3 loop is CASSYRDRGSPKNSPLHF. The CDR3 nucleotides are TGCGCCAGCAGCTACCGGGACAGGGGGTCCCCGAAAAATTCACCCCTCCACTTT.

This chain links TRBV4-1 with TRBJ1-2; 11 bases line up with TRBD1. Losses at the gene ends were 0 bases for V and 5 bases for J; bases not matched to a gene: 5. Germline V gene lookup returns CDR1 MGHRA and CDR2 YSYEKL. The CDR3 totals 16 residues. The DNA for the CDR3 is TGCGCCAGCAGCCAAGATCAGGACAGGGGGCGTTATGGCTACACCTTC. Translating it yields CASSQDQDRGRYGYTF.

V usage is TRBV28 and J usage is TRBJ1-4; TRBD1 matches at 7 bases. The CDR3 is made up of 16 amino acids. CDR1 MDHEN and CDR2 SYDVKM come from the germline V gene. With V trimmed by 8 bases and J by 0 bases, 9 bases remained unmatched. The CDR3 sequence is CASGTPGTATNEKLFF. The CDR3 DNA reads as TGTGCCAGCGGCACCCCAGGGACAGCAACTAATGAAAAACTGTTTTTT.

CDR3 bases: TGTGCCAGCAGCTTGCAGGGGCCCACTAATGAAAAACTGTTTTTT. Translated, it gives CASSLQGPTNEKLFF. The chain couples TRBV5-4 to TRBJ1-4; D is possibly TRBD1 (6 bases). In germline, CDR1 is SGHNT, CDR2 YYREEE (reference sequence). CDR3 size: 15 residues. The V end lost 1 base, the J end lost 2 bases, and 9 bases lay between the germline ends. Full variable domain (outside the CDR3, taken from reference TRBV5-4 and TRBJ1-4): ETGVTQSPTHLIKTRGQQVTLRCSSQSGHNTVSWYQQALGQGPQFIFQYYREEENGRGNFPPRFSGLQFPNYSSELNVNALELDDSALYLCASSLQGPTNEKLFFGSGTQLSVL.